The entry that follows covers one T cell receptor (beta chain) sequence. As processed by the authors: Amplification of reference gene primers provided the estimated nucleated cell counts. Only in-frame clones appear in the TCRdb table, and some are missing; sequencing was by immunoSEQ multiplex PCR. V, J and clone size reflect that table, while D and trimming were determined from the DNA. The top ten clones hold 3.4% of a sample with 250,000 or so clones, about 86% of them seen once. This record belongs to a study of blood T cell repertoires in COVID-19. The study recruited people aged about 18 to 90 years across approximately 24 US areas. Participants reported their clinical history, and cohort assignment relied on those reports. Cohort 3 recovered donors had two negative PCRs, clearance, or symptom resolution. V dropped 1 base and J dropped 2 bases, with 21 bases sitting between them. CDR1 is SGHRS and CDR2 is YFSETQ in the germline V gene. The CDR3 has 18 amino acids.

The chain links TRBV5-1 to TRBJ2-5, with a possible D match to TRBD1 (6 bases). The sample was PBMCs or T cells enriched from blood (not recorded which). The TCR comes from a man aged 50 to 59 who had recovered from COVID-19. Written as DNA, the CDR3 is TGCGCCAGCAGCTTGACGACAGGCCTCGGTGAGGGGCAAGAGACCCAGTACTTC. Translated, it gives CASSLTTGLGEGQETQYF.